One sample yielded the 18 T cell receptor beta chains listed below, sequenced in a study of Graves' ophthalmopathy and Graves' hyperthyroidism listed by TCRdb under 2018. Sequenced using an Illumina HiSeq 2000. For repertoire sequencing, TCR beta CDR3 regions were amplified from RNA transcripts. The first round of RT-PCR was done with HTBI primers and the Qiagen OneStep RT-PCR kit, and was followed by a second round of multiplex PCR, then size selection and purification. TCRdb itself trimmed the public reads at Q25 with fastp, ran MiXCR and retained productive beta chains. Every distinct CDR3 protein forms one entry, paired with its most common genes and DNA. This sample gives 620,000 or so distinct CDR3 sequences in total; approximately 22% of them show up just once. The ten largest make up around 7% of the sample. The specimen sequenced was peripheral blood. These receptors were collected from a young woman with stable Graves' hyperthyroidism. Some clones in this sample may be carry-over from other donors' samples. Donor details come from another sample of the same person, matched by shared clones.

This clonotype was seen only a few times. The CDR3 region is CASSLFRQGYTF. Written as DNA, the CDR3 is TGTGCCAGCAGTTTATTTCGGCAGGGCTACACCTTC. The chain couples TRBV28 to TRBJ1-2, with D unresolved. Germline assignment: CDR1 MDHEN and CDR2 SYDVKM. This CDR3 contains 12 residues. Trimming took off 1 base at V and 8 bases at J, with 8 bases between the two ends.

This clonotype has at least ten counts. V gene TRBV12-3 or TRBV12-4 combines with J gene TRBJ1-1, with 7 bases aligning to TRBD1. This CDR3 is built from 16 residues. Germline trimming cut 4 bases from V and 4 bases from J; bases unmatched to any gene: 12. CDR3 nucleotides: TGTGCCAGCAGTTCCGGACCAGGGGGGGTGGGCACTGAAGCTTTCTTT. This encodes CASSSGPGGVGTEAFF.

This clonotype has ten or more counts. The chain employs TRBV7-2 and TRBJ1-5; D may be TRBD1 (6 bases). V lost 1 base, J lost 6 bases, and 10 bases lay in between. From germline, CDR1 is SGHTA and CDR2 FQGNSA. The CDR3 has 14 amino acids. The CDR3 DNA sequence: TGTGCCAGCAGCTTAGGGGGGCTCGCTCAGCCCCAGCATTTT. Translation: CASSLGGLAQPQHF.

This clonotype was counted many times. The J gene is TRBJ1-5, the V gene TRBV6-1; a weak D match, TRBD1 (6 bases). V gave up 6 bases and J gave up 2 bases, with 11 bases separating them. The CDR3 is made up of 14 amino acids. Germline CDR1 reads MNHNS; CDR2 reads SASEGT. The CDR3 nucleotides read TGTGCCAGCAGAGAGACAGGCGGCAATCAGCCCCAGCATTTT. Its translation is CASRETGGNQPQHF.

This clonotype was seen repeatedly, ten times or more. The V gene is TRBV6-5, the J gene TRBJ1-1; D ambiguous. This CDR3 contains 13 residues. CDR1 MNHEY and CDR2 SVGAGI come from the germline V gene. V was cut by 2 bases and J by 0 bases, with 4 bases left in between. The CDR3 coding sequence is TGTGCCAGCAGTTACCTTTTGAACACTGAAGCTTTCTTT. It encodes CASSYLLNTEAFF.

The genes are TRBV6-1 and TRBJ2-5, with TRBD2 identical over 11 bases. There are 14 residues in the CDR3. CDR1 is MNHNS, CDR2 SASEGT, per germline. V trimming: 8 bases; J trimming: 5 bases; junction bases outside the gene matches: 7. The CDR3 nucleotides read TGTGCCAGCGTCCTTCGGACTAGCGGGGAGACCCAGTACTTC. It yields the protein CASVLRTSGETQYF.

In its sample, this clonotype was seen many times. The J gene is TRBJ1-5, the V gene TRBV10-3; 8 bases line up with TRBD1. V was pared by 10 bases and J by 0 bases, with 5 bases of the junction left unmatched. Germline CDR1 ENHRY, CDR2 SYGVKD. This CDR3 comprises 14 residues. CDR3 DNA sequence: TGTGCCACGGGGACAGGCCTTAGCAATCAGCCCCAGCATTTT. Translating gives CATGTGLSNQPQHF.

This clonotype was counted ten times or more. This chain uses TRBV5-1 with TRBJ2-7; 7 bases line up with TRBD2. The CDR3 totals 15 residues. The V gene end was trimmed by 5 bases and the J gene end by 2 bases; junction bases not matched to a gene: 10. CDR1 and CDR2 (germline): SGHRS, YFSETQ. The CDR3 nucleotides read TGCGCCAGCAGGCGGACTAGGGAGAACACCTACGAGCAGTACTTC. Translating it yields CASRRTRENTYEQYF.

This clonotype showed up many times. The chain carries TRBV30 and TRBJ2-5; perhaps TRBD2 as D (5 bases). The V end lost 2 bases, the J end lost 9 bases, and 16 bases lay between the germline ends. This CDR3 spans 13 amino acids. From germline, CDR1 is GTSNPN and CDR2 SVGIG (reference sequence). The DNA of the CDR3 is TGTGCCTGGAGTATAGGGCCCGCCGGGGCCCAGTACTTC. It translates to CAWSIGPAGAQYF.

In this sample, this clonotype turned up a few times. The chain is built from TRBV3-1 and TRBJ1-2, with D unresolved. The CDR3 has 12 amino acids. V dropped 3 bases and J dropped 3 bases, with 5 bases sitting between them. Germline CDR1 reads LGHDT; CDR2 reads YNNKEL (reference sequence). In DNA, the CDR3 is TGTGCCAGCAGCCAGCAGTACTATGGCTACACCTTC. Its protein product is CASSQQYYGYTF.

This clonotype showed up many times. This chain links TRBV14 with TRBJ2-2; no clear D. The CDR3 is made up of 12 amino acids. V was cut by 1 base and J by 6 bases, with 3 bases left in between. Per germline, CDR1 SGHDN and CDR2 FVKESK. The CDR3 DNA reads as TGTGCCAGCAGCCAAGTCCCCGGGGAGCTGTTTTTT. Translating gives CASSQVPGELFF. The full variable domain, completed using reference TRBV14 and TRBJ2-2, is EAGVTQFPSHSVIEKGQTVTLRCDPISGHDNLYWYRRVMGKEIKFLLHFVKESKQDESGMPNNRFLAERTGGTYSTLKVQPAELEDSGVYFCASSQVPGELFFGEGSRLTVL.

In the case of this clonotype: The conserved phenylalanine or tryptophan is not found at the CDR3 terminus, so this likely reflects a read error. Because the CDR3's place on the DNA is in doubt, the DNA is left out and the CDR3 is given as listed by TCRdb. The chain is built from TRBV12-3 or TRBV12-4 and TRBJ2-7; the table's D call of TRBD1 was not tested on the DNA. Both ends counted, the CDR3 spans 14 residues. The chain's CDR3 is CASSLQGPLYEQCY.

This clonotype was seen at least ten times. The chain is built from TRBV6-1 and TRBJ1-2; D might be TRBD1 (5 bases). With 2 bases removed from V and 5 bases from J, the gap between germline ends came to 9 bases. The CDR3 runs to 13 residues. Germline V CDR1 and CDR2: MNHNS, SASEGT. The CDR3 bases are TGTGCCAGCAGTGAACGGGCAGGGTATGGCTACACCTTC. Protein: CASSERAGYGYTF.

The table lists this clonotype with a few counts. This rearrangement joins TRBV10-2 to TRBJ1-5; 7 bases match TRBD1. Germline lookup yields CDR1 WSHSY and CDR2 SAAADI. The CDR3 extends over 13 amino acids. J was trimmed by 7 bases and V by 6 bases; bases with no gene match: 6. CDR3 sequence reads: CASSDRVGQPQHF. The CDR3, as DNA: TGCGCCAGCAGCGACAGGGTAGGCCAGCCCCAGCATTTT.

This clonotype was observed at least ten times. The rearrangement joins TRBV24-1 to TRBJ1-3; TRBD1 matches at 9 bases. J was trimmed by 5 bases and V by 3 bases; bases with no gene match: 7. The length of the CDR3 is 16 residues. Germline-derived CDR1 and CDR2 are KGHDR and SFDVKD. The CDR3 sequence: CATSDTRQGDRNTIYF. Here the CDR3 DNA reads TGTGCCACCAGTGATACAAGACAGGGGGATAGAAACACCATATATTTT.

The V call is TRBV11-2, the J call TRBJ1-6; D gene unclear. Germline V gene data show CDR1 as SGHAT and CDR2 as FQNNGV. CDR3 length: 15 residues. Deletions cut 1 base from V and 10 bases from J, with 14 bases between. The CDR3 sequence is CASSLALGGFSPLHF. CDR3 sequence (DNA): TGTGCCAGCAGCTTAGCTCTGGGAGGTTTCTCACCCCTCCACTTT.

This clonotype was detected a few times. This chain connects TRBV2 to TRBJ1-6, with D possibly matching TRBD1 (5 bases). The CDR3 has 11 amino acids. Germline CDR1 is SNHLY and CDR2 is FYNNEI. The ends were cut back, 10 bases at V and 7 bases at J, with 8 bases in the middle. The CDR3 sequence is CAIGENSPLHF. The CDR3 region has the DNA TGTGCCATAGGGGAGAATTCACCCCTCCACTTT.

The sample holds many counts of this clonotype. The chain combines TRBV12-3 or TRBV12-4 with TRBJ1-2; weak D call: TRBD1 (6 bases). Trimming stripped 5 bases from V and 2 bases from J, with 21 bases between. This CDR3 comprises 17 residues. The CDR3 DNA sequence: TGTGCCAGCAGTCCCGCGGTAGACAGGTTCACCAACTATGGCTACACCTTC. Translating gives CASSPAVDRFTNYGYTF.